Each of the 18 T cell receptor beta chains below was sequenced from the same sample in a study of human T cells and chemical hapten exposure. Each CDR3 protein gets one entry after TCRdb re-called the RACE reads with MiXCR. The sample holds under 70,000 distinct CDR3 sequences; around 11% are singletons and the top ten take approximately 3.9%. Time point indicated: pre-sensitization, week 0. Treatment described: therapeutic diphenylcyclopropenone sensitization with weekly scalp DPC. The sample here was whole blood, taken in connection with sensitization to the hapten diphenylcyclopropenone (DPC). The receptors shown here come from a woman in her thirties or forties with alopecia areata. Some clones in this sample may be carry-over from other donors' samples.

This clonotype is judged large. The V gene is TRBV7-8, the J gene TRBJ2-7; D may correspond to TRBD1 or TRBD2 (6 bases each). This CDR3 spans 15 amino acids. Per the germline V gene, CDR1 is SGHVS and CDR2 is FQNEAQ. Trimming shortened V by 8 bases and J by 3 bases, and 20 bases separated the two germline ends. Here the CDR3 DNA reads TGTGCCAGCCCTCCGGAGGGGGGTTCCGACTACGAGCAGTACTTC. Protein sequence: CASPPEGGSDYEQYF.

The chain links TRBV28 to TRBJ2-7; D gene unclear. The germline V gene encodes CDR1 MDHEN and CDR2 SYDVKM. There are 11 residues in the CDR3. Trimming took off 3 bases at V and 2 bases at J, with 2 bases between the two ends. The CDR3 loop is CASSFAYEQYF. CDR3 DNA: TGTGCCAGCAGTTTCGCCTACGAGCAGTACTTC. The entire variable domain, with the rest obtained from reference TRBV28 and TRBJ2-7, is as follows: DVKVTQSSRYLVKRTGEKVFLECVQDMDHENMFWYRQDPGLGLRLIYFSYDVKMKEKGDIPEGYSVSREKKERFSLILESASTNQTSMYLCASSFAYEQYFGPGTRLTVT.

This clonotype was recorded many times. The chain carries TRBV7-9 and TRBJ2-1, with 7 bases that match TRBD2. V lost 5 bases and J lost 7; bases outside the gene matches: 14. CDR3 size: 16 residues. CDR1 is SEHNR and CDR2 is FQNEAQ in the germline V gene (reference sequence). The CDR3 reads CASSPRTGRDVNEQFF. CDR3 in DNA: TGTGCCAGCAGCCCCCGGACGGGGAGGGACGTAAATGAGCAGTTCTTC.

The J gene is TRBJ2-7, the V gene TRBV7-2; D possibly corresponds to TRBD2 (5 bases). The CDR3 has 14 residues. Trimming removed 0 bases from V and 6 bases from J, with 12 bases in between. CDR1 is SGHTA and CDR2 is FQGNSA in the germline V gene. Here the CDR3 DNA reads TGTGCCAGCAGCTTAGCGCTACCGGGGTCCGAGCAGTACTTC. Its protein is CASSLALPGSEQYF. Supplemented by reference TRBV7-2 and TRBJ2-7, the full variable domain reads GAGVSQSPSNKVTEKGKDVELRCDPISGHTALYWYRQSLGQGLEFLIYFQGNSAPDKSGLPSDRFSAERTGGSVSTLTIQRTQQEDSAVYLCASSLALPGSEQYFGPGTRLTVT.

J is TRBJ2-3 and V is TRBV11-2; 9 bases are a match to TRBD1. The CDR3 is 17 amino acids. Trimming took 5 bases from V and 11 from J; bases not matched to a gene: 20. Germline V gene sequence: CDR1 SGHAT, CDR2 FQNNGV. The CDR3 spells CASSHRTPGQGPIQQYF. CDR3 coding DNA: TGTGCCAGCAGCCATCGGACCCCGGGACAGGGCCCTATACAGCAGTATTTT. Full variable domain (remainder filled in from reference TRBV11-2 and TRBJ2-3): EAGVAQSPRYKIIEKRQSVAFWCNPISGHATLYWYQQILGQGPKLLIQFQNNGVVDDSQLPKDRFSAERLKGVDSTLKIQPAKLEDSAVYLCASSHRTPGQGPIQQYFGPGTRLTVL.

For this clonotype: Relative to the germline gene, one junction end is altered; a read error may explain this. This rearrangement joins TRBV28 to TRBJ1-4; D not resolved. Germline assignment: CDR1 MDHEN and CDR2 SYDVKM. The CDR3 is 13 residues long. The CDR3 loop is CASVRRENENLFF. The CDR3 DNA sequence: TGTGCCAGTGTGAGGCGGGAGAATGAAAATCTGTTTTTT.

A few counts support this clonotype. The chain links TRBV6-4 to TRBJ2-3; a possible D gene is TRBD2 (7 bases). The CDR3 spans 18 residues. The V end was cut by 0 bases, the J end by 6 bases, with 22 bases between. Germline V gives CDR1 MRHNA, CDR2 SNTAGT. The CDR3 is CASSDSIFMGGALDTQYF. CDR3 coding DNA: TGTGCCAGCAGTGACTCCATCTTTATGGGGGGGGCCCTGGATACGCAGTATTTT.

This clonotype was seen a single time. The genes are TRBV7-9 and TRBJ2-7, with 7 bases fitting TRBD1. Germline lookup yields CDR1 SEHNR and CDR2 FQNEAQ (reference sequence). The V gene end was trimmed by 5 bases and the J gene end by 4 bases; junction bases not matched to a gene: 8. The CDR3 is made up of 14 amino acids. This chain's CDR3 is CASSHPGQQYEQYF. The CDR3 nucleotides are TGTGCCAGCAGCCATCCGGGACAGCAATACGAGCAGTACTTC.

This sequence joins TRBV7-2 and TRBJ1-2; D gene uncertain. Germline V gene data show CDR1 as SGHTA and CDR2 as FQGNSA. The CDR3 runs to 15 residues. The V end was cut by 5 bases, the J end by 5 bases, with 18 bases between. CDR3 residues: CASSLGPKPLYGYTF. CDR3 nucleotide sequence: TGTGCCAGCAGCCTCGGGCCAAAACCCCTTTATGGCTACACCTTC.

This clonotype was detected many times. The V and J genes are TRBV6-6 and TRBJ2-2; TRBD1 might be the D (6 bases). CDR1 MNHNY and CDR2 SVGAGI come from the germline V gene (reference sequence). This CDR3 contains 17 residues. V lost 6 bases to trimming and J lost 2 bases, with 19 bases between them. The CDR3: CASRRDPGTLNTGELFF. The CDR3 DNA is TGTGCCAGCAGACGCGACCCCGGGACACTTAACACCGGGGAGCTGTTTTTT.

The chain carries TRBV2 and TRBJ1-1, with a possible D match to TRBD1 (6 bases). V lost 8 bases, J lost 2 bases, and 18 bases lay in between. Germline V gene data show CDR1 as SNHLY and CDR2 as FYNNEI. The CDR3 runs 15 residues. For the CDR3, the DNA is TGTGCCAGCCGTACCCAGGGGATTCAAAACACTGAAGCTTTCTTT. Protein sequence: CASRTQGIQNTEAFF.

In its sample, this clonotype was seen many times. The rearrangement joins TRBV30 to TRBJ2-3; 10 positions match TRBD1. J gave up 4 bases and V 0 bases, and 7 bases lay outside the gene matches. The CDR3 loop spans 16 amino acids. CDR1 is GTSNPN and CDR2 is SVGIG in the germline V gene (reference sequence). The CDR3: CAWSVPDRGWSDTQYF. For the CDR3, the DNA is TGTGCCTGGAGTGTGCCGGACAGGGGGTGGTCAGATACGCAGTATTTT.

This clonotype was observed a few times. The chain recombines TRBV7-2 with TRBJ1-5; the D gene is possibly TRBD1 (5 bases). Trimming removed 7 bases at V and 1 base at J, with 14 bases between. Germline V gene data show CDR1 as SGHTA and CDR2 as FQGNSA. This CDR3 region has 15 residues. CDR3 loop: CASTTGGWSNQPQHF. CDR3 bases: TGTGCCAGCACGACGGGGGGATGGAGCAATCAGCCCCAGCATTTT.

The gene calls are TRBV7-6 and TRBJ1-6; unclear D gene. CDR1 and CDR2 from the germline V gene are SGHVS and FNYEAQ. The CDR3 runs to 14 residues. The V and J ends lost 5 bases and 2 bases respectively, with 7 bases between them. The CDR3, as DNA: TGTGCCAGCAGCCCCCTGGCCTATAATTCACCCCTCCACTTT. Protein product: CASSPLAYNSPLHF.

In its sample, this clonotype was seen many times. The V call is TRBV6-2 or TRBV6-3, the J call TRBJ2-1, with TRBD1 matching over 9 bases. Losses at the gene ends were 5 bases for V and 6 bases for J; bases not matched to a gene: 11. CDR1 is MNHEY and CDR2 is SVGEGT in the germline V gene. The CDR3 length is 16 residues. CDR3 DNA sequence: TGTGCCAGCAGTGTCGGCGACAACAGGGGGCTCAATGAGCAGTTCTTC. Translated, it gives CASSVGDNRGLNEQFF.

This clonotype came up a few times. This chain links TRBV20-1 with TRBJ1-1; D gene uncertain. CDR3 length: 14 amino acids. Trimming cost V 6 bases and J 2 bases, with 16 bases left between them. Germline assignment: CDR1 DFQATT and CDR2 SNEGSKA (reference sequence). This CDR3 is CSAEKPPGNTEAFF. CDR3 coding DNA: TGCAGTGCGGAGAAACCTCCGGGAAACACTGAAGCTTTCTTT.

The rearrangement joins TRBV6-4 to TRBJ2-1, with a weak D call TRBD1 (5 bases). Trimming removed 3 bases at V and 6 bases at J, with 12 bases between. This CDR3 spans 14 amino acids. From germline, CDR1 is MRHNA and CDR2 SNTAGT. The CDR3 here is CASSEGREINEQFF. The DNA of the CDR3 is TGTGCCAGCAGTGAGGGCAGGGAAATCAATGAGCAGTTCTTC.

This clonotype is a singleton in its sample. J is TRBJ1-3 and V is TRBV29-1; 9 nucleotides match TRBD1. From germline, CDR1 is SQVTM and CDR2 ANQGSEA. J gave up 3 bases and V 7 bases, and 7 bases lay outside the gene matches. This CDR3 spans 14 amino acids. The CDR3: CSAGQGNLGNTIYF. CDR3 nucleotides: TGCAGCGCCGGACAGGGGAATCTTGGAAACACCATATATTTT.